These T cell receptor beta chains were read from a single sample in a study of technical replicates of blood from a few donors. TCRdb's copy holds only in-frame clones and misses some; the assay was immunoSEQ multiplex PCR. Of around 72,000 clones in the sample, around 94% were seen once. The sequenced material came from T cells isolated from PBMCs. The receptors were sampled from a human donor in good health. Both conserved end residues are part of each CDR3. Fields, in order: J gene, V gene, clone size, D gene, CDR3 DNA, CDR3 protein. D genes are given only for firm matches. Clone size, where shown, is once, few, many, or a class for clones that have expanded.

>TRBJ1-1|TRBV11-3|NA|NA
TGTGCCAGCAGCATCAGGGGTGCGTACACTGAAGCTTTCTTT
CASSIRGAYTEAFF
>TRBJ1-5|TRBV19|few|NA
TGTGCCAGTAGTCGAAGAGGTCAGCCCCAGCATTTT
CASSRRGQPQHF
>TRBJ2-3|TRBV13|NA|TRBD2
TGTGCCAGCAGGGGTTCCGGGACTAGCGGGAGAGATACGCAGTATTTT
CASRGSGTSGRDTQYF
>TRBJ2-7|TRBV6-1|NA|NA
TGTGCCAGCAGTGAAGGCGTTGGTACGGGGCAGTACTTC
CASSEGVGTGQYF
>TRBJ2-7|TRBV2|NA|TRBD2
TGTGCCAGCATCGGGGGGACTAGCACCTACGAGCAGTACTTC
CASIGGTSTYEQYF
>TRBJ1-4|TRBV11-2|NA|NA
TGTGCCAGCAGCTTAGATCGCGGGGATAATGAAAAACTGTTTTTT
CASSLDRGDNEKLFF
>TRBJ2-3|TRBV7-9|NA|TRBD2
TGTGCCAGCAGCTTAGGAGACGCACTGAGCGGGAGTCCGACAGATACGCAGTATTTT
CASSLGDALSGSPTDTQYF
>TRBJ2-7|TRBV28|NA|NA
TGTGCCAGCAGTTTAATTTTAATTCAGTACTTC
CASSLILIQYF
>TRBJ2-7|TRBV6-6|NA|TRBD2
TGTGCCAGCAGTTACTTCGGGACTAGTTACGAGCAGTACTTC
CASSYFGTSYEQYF
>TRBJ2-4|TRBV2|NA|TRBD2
TGTGCCAGCGGCCAGCGGGGGGCCATTGCCAAAAACATTCAGTACTTC
CASGQRGAIAKNIQYF
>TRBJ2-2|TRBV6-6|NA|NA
TGTGCCAGCAGGCCCCCGGGGAGCGGGGAGCTGTTTTTT
CASRPPGSGELFF
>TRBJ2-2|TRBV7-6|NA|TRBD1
TGTGCCAGCAGGCCCGGGACAGGATCCACCGGGGAGCTGTTTTTT
CASRPGTGSTGELFF
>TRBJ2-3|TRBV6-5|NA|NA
TGTGCCAGCCGAGAACAGCCTAGCACAGATACGCAGTATTTT
CASREQPSTDTQYF
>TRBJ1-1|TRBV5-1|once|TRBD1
TGCGCCACTGCGGTAATTTACAGGGGGCCGAACACTGAAGCTTTCTTT
CATAVIYRGPNTEAFF
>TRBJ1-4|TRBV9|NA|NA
TGTGCCAGCAGCCCGCAAGGGGATCGGGAAAAACTGTTTTTT
CASSPQGDREKLFF
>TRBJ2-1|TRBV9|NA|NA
TGTGCCAGCAGCGGTAGCGGTCCCGGCGATGAGCAGTTCTTC
CASSGSGPGDEQFF
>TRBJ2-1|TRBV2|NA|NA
TGTGCCAGCAGAGGGGGCTACAATGAGCAGTTCTTC
CASRGGYNEQFF
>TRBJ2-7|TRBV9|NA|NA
TGTGCCAGCAGCGTAGCCAGCGTAACCTACGAGCAGTACTTC
CASSVASVTYEQYF
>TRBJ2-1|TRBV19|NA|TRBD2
TGTGCCAGTAGTATTCAAGGTCCTAGCGGGAGGGTGAATGAGCAGTTCTTC
CASSIQGPSGRVNEQFF
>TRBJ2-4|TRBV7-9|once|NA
TGTGCCAGCAGCTACGGGAACATTCAGTACTTC
CASSYGNIQYF
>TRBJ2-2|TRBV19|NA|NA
TGTGCCAGTAGTAGGACCGGACAGATCGGGGAGCTGTTTTTT
CASSRTGQIGELFF
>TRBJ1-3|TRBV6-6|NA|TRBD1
TGTGCCAGCAGTGACAGGGGCGCAAGAGGAAACACCATATATTTT
CASSDRGARGNTIYF
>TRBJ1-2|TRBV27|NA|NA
TGTGCCAGCAGTTTACTATTAGGGGCTAACTATGGCTACACCTTC
CASSLLLGANYGYTF
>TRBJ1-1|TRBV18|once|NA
TGTGCCAGCTCACGGGCTCCCCTCACTTTGAACACTGAAGCTTTCTTT
CASSRAPLTLNTEAFF
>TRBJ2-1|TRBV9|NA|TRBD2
TGTGCCAGCAGCCCGGGACTAGAGCAGTTCTTC
CASSPGLEQFF
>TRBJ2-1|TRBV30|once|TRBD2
TGTGCCTGGAGTGCAATAGTAAGGGAGGGCAATGAGCAGTTCTTC
CAWSAIVREGNEQFF
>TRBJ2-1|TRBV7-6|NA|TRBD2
TGTGCCAGCAGCTACGACGCGACTAGCGGGAGGGCCTCCTACAATGAGCAGTTCTTC
CASSYDATSGRASYNEQFF
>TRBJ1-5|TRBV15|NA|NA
TGTGCCACCAGCAGAGAGGGGATTGCGGGCAGCAATCAGCCCCAGCATTTT
CATSREGIAGSNQPQHF
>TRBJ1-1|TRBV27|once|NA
TGTGCCAGCAGCACCCAGGGATTTGAAGCTTTCTTT
CASSTQGFEAFF
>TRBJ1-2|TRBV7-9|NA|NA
TGTGCCAGCAGCTTTTCCGACAATTACGGCTACACCTTC
CASSFSDNYGYTF
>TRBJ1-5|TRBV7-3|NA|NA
TGTGCCAGCAGCTTAACGCCGGGGGACGATCAGCCCCAGCATTTT
CASSLTPGDDQPQHF
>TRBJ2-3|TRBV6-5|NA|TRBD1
TGTGCCAGCAGTTCCCCGGGACAGGGGGCGCGAGATACGCAGTATTTT
CASSSPGQGARDTQYF
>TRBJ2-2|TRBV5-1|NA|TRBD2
TGCGCCAGCAGCCTTCGGACTAGCGGGGACACCGGGGAGCTGTTTTTT
CASSLRTSGDTGELFF
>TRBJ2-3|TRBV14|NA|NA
TGTGCCAGCAGCCAAGACTCCTATACGCAGTATTTT
CASSQDSYTQYF
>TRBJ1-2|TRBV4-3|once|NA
TGCGCCAGCAGCGCTACTATCACTCTGGGGGGGTCCTATGGCTACACCTTC
CASSATITLGGSYGYTF
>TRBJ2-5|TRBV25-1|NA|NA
TGTGCCAGCAGTGAATACCAGTACCAAGAGACCCAGTACTTC
CASSEYQYQETQYF
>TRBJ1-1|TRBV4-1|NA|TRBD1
TGCGCCAGCAGCCAAGCGCCACAGGGGATGAACACTGAAGCTTTCTTT
CASSQAPQGMNTEAFF
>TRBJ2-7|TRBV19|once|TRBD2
TGTGCCAGTCAATCTCGGGAGGTCTCCTACGAGCAGTACTTC
CASQSREVSYEQYF
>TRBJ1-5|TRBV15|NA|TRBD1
TGTGCCACCAGCAGTTGGGGACAGGGGAGTAATCAGCCCCAGCATTTT
CATSSWGQGSNQPQHF
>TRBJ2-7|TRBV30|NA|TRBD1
TGTGCCTGGAGTTCCTACAGACAGGGCAGGGAGCAGTACTTC
CAWSSYRQGREQYF
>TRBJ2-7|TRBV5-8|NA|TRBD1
TGTGCCAGCAGCCCGGACAGGGAGATCTACGAGCAGTACTTC
CASSPDREIYEQYF
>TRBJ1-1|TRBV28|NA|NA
TGTGCCAGCAGTCAAAACACTGAAGCTTTCTTT
CASSQNTEAFF
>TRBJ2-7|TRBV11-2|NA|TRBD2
TGTGCCAGCAGCTCGGGACTAGCGGGAGCCGAGCAGTACTTC
CASSSGLAGAEQYF
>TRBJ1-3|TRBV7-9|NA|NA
TGTGCCAGCAGCATCGGTCTCTCTGGAAACACCATATATTTT
CASSIGLSGNTIYF
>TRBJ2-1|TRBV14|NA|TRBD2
TGTGCCAGCAGCCAGCTCGGGACTAGCGGGATTAATGAGCAGTTCTTC
CASSQLGTSGINEQFF
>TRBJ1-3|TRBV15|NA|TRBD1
TGTGCCACCAGCCGAGAGGGGACAGTCCTCTCTGGAAACACCATATATTTT
CATSREGTVLSGNTIYF
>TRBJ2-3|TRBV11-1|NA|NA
TGTGCCAGCAGCTTAGTACGGGTTCCAGATACGCAGTATTTT
CASSLVRVPDTQYF
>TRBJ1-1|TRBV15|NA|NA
TGTGCCACCAGCAGAGACATGAACACTGAAGCTTTCTTT
CATSRDMNTEAFF
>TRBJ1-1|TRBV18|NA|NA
TGTGCCAGCTCACCGGGCAGTGAGAACACTGAAGCTTTCTTT
CASSPGSENTEAFF
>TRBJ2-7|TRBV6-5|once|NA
TGTGCCAGCAGTTACACGGGGGAAGCCTACGAGCAGTACTTC
CASSYTGEAYEQYF
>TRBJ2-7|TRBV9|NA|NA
TGTGCCAGCAGCGCCTCCCTCAGGCCGGACGAGCAGTACTTC
CASSASLRPDEQYF
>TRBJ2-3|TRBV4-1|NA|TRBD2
TGCGCCGTACCTCCCCGACTAGCGGATAGCACAGATACGCAGTATTTT
CAVPPRLADSTDTQYF
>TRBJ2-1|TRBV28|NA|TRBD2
TGTGCCAGCAGTTTACTAGCGGATTTCAATGAGCAGTTCTTC
CASSLLADFNEQFF
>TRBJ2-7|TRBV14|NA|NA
TGTGCCAGCAGCCAAGAGGTAGGACTGCCCTACGAGCAGTACTTC
CASSQEVGLPYEQYF
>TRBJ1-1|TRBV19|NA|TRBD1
TGTGCCACCCGGGACAGGGGTTGGAACACTGAAGCTTTCTTT
CATRDRGWNTEAFF
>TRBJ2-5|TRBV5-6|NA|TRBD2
TGTGCCAGCAGCCCGACTAGCTCGGGAGTTGAGACCCAGTACTTC
CASSPTSSGVETQYF
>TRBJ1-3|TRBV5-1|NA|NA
TGCGCCAGCAGCTTGGATTGGGGCCTTGGAAACACCATATATTTT
CASSLDWGLGNTIYF
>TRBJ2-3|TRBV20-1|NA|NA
TGCAGTGTTATAATCACAGATACGCAGTATTTT
CSVIITDTQYF